These 8 T cell receptor beta chains came from one sample sequenced in a study of blood T cell repertoires in COVID-19. Assay: immunoSEQ multiplex PCR; the TCRdb copy retains only in-frame clones and omits some. The data contain approximately 460,000 clones, 89% of them singletons. The sample was peripheral blood. The source is a man aged 18 to 30 with COVID-19, enrolled during active disease.

The chain couples TRBV19 to TRBJ1-5, with D tentatively TRBD1 (6 bases). Germline V gene sequence: CDR1 LNHDA, CDR2 SQIVND (reference sequence). The CDR3 covers 15 residues. V lost 7 bases, J lost 6 bases, and 19 bases lay in between. In DNA form, the CDR3 reads TGTGCCAGTACTTCATGGGGGCGCTTGGGTCAGCCCCAGCATTTT. It is translated as CASTSWGRLGQPQHF.

There are a few counts of this clone. This chain uses TRBV5-8 with TRBJ1-1; 7 bases line up with TRBD1. V lost 1 base to trimming and J lost 9 bases; unmatched junction nucleotides: 3. The CDR3 is 12 amino acids. Germline loops: CDR1 SGHTS, CDR2 YDEGEE. CDR3 in DNA: TGTGCCAGCAGCTTGTGGGACAGTAAAGCTTTCTTT. This codes for CASSLWDSKAFF.

The chain is built from TRBV25-1 and TRBJ1-4, with D tentatively TRBD1 (5 bases). There are 13 residues in the CDR3. Germline CDR1 MGHDK, CDR2 SYGVNS. Trimming took 8 bases from V and 8 from J, leaving 15 bases between them. In DNA, the CDR3 is TGTGCCAGCGGGCAACGGGGGGACGAAAAACTGTTTTTT. The encoded protein is CASGQRGDEKLFF.

The chain is built from TRBV30 and TRBJ1-3; no reliable D call. In germline, CDR1 is GTSNPN, CDR2 SVGIG (reference sequence). V lost 7 bases and J lost 0, with 13 bases in between. The CDR3 consists of 14 residues. Written as DNA, the CDR3 is TGTGCCTCGGAGCGCCAATCCTCTGGAAACACCATATATTTT. Translation: CASERQSSGNTIYF.

This chain joins TRBV10-3 and TRBJ1-1; weak D call: TRBD1 (6 bases). Germline assignment: CDR1 ENHRY and CDR2 SYGVKD. V was clipped by 5 bases and J by 2 bases, with 9 bases between them. This CDR3 contains 13 residues. The chain's CDR3 is CAISPGQNTEAFF. The DNA of the CDR3 is TGTGCCATCAGTCCGGGACAAAACACTGAAGCTTTCTTT.

A word on this clone: At one of its ends the junction is not consistent with the germline gene, which may arise from a read error. V is TRBV18 and J is TRBJ1-1, with unresolved D. This CDR3 region has 9 residues. In germline, CDR1 is KGHSH, CDR2 LQKENI. DNA for the CDR3: TGTGCCAGCTCACCCCCCCCGGTCTTT. As protein: CASSPPPVF. The full variable domain, completed using reference TRBV18 and TRBJ1-1, is NAGVMQNPRHLVRRRGQEARLRCSPMKGHSHVYWYRQLPEEGLKFMVYLQKENIIDESGMPKERFSAEFPKEGPSILRIQQVVRGDSAAYFCASSPPPVFGQGTRLTVV.

The J gene is TRBJ2-7, the V gene TRBV2; 13 bases agree with TRBD2. From germline, CDR1 is SNHLY and CDR2 FYNNEI. The CDR3 sequence is 17 residues long. The V gene end was trimmed by 6 bases and the J gene end by 2 bases; junction bases not matched to a gene: 10. The CDR3 reads CASRKTRTSGSTYEQYF. The CDR3 nucleotides read TGTGCCAGCAGGAAGACCAGGACTAGCGGGAGCACCTACGAGCAGTACTTC.

The rearrangement joins TRBV28 to TRBJ2-2; possibly TRBD1 for D (6 bases). The CDR3 sequence is 15 residues long. The V gene lost 6 bases and the J gene lost 6 bases, with 17 bases spanning the gap. Germline V lookup: CDR1 MDHEN, CDR2 SYDVKM. CDR3 DNA sequence: TGTGCCAGCAGAAGGCAGGGGAATTTGGCCGGGGAGCTGTTTTTT. Its protein product is CASRRQGNLAGELFF.